The present entry profiles one T cell receptor (beta chain) with its context. Its antigen is undetermined. The data derive from a study of shared clonotypes between healthy human individuals. Measured with immunoSEQ multiplex PCR; TCRdb has only the in-frame clones, and not every one. Among some 1,900,000 clones listed, 85% to 95% were seen once. V was clipped by 5 bases and J by 3 bases; unmatched bases: 13. The length of the CDR3 is 16 residues. Germline V CDR1 and CDR2: SGHTA, FQGNSA. Cells designated naive CD8 were CD45RO-negative and were positively selected for CCR7, with terminally differentiated effector memory CD45RA+ cells excluded. Regarding the study as a whole: The study sampled only blood, and tissue repertoires likely differ. The small donor group covered limited genetic and exposure diversity.

J is TRBJ2-7 and V is TRBV7-2, with 7 bases aligning to TRBD1. The sequencing sample was made of naive CD8+ T cells sorted from blood. The source of this sequence is a man in his late teens or twenties in good health. CDR3 DNA sequence: TGTGCCAGCAGCCCGGGCCCGGGACAGCCTCACTACGAGCAGTACTTC. Its translation is CASSPGPGQPHYEQYF.